This entry features one T cell receptor (beta chain) sequence. V was cut by 6 bases and J by 0 bases, with 14 bases left in between. The CDR3 is 15 amino acids. Germline CDR1 is LNHDA and CDR2 is SQIVND (reference sequence). In the original workflow: Nucleated cell counts were estimated from reference gene primer amplification. Sequencing was performed with immunoSEQ multiplex PCR; in TCRdb, only in-frame clones are kept and a portion is missing. The DNA gave D and trimming, while V, J and clone size come from that table. The sample lists under 200,000 clones, about 90% seen once, with 1.5% to 2% in the top ten. This sample is part of a study of blood T cell repertoires in COVID-19. Study information: Researchers got acute and convalescent COVID-19 samples from the United States, Italy and Spain. PBMCs, B-cell-depleted T cells, or T cells were the source of the cDNA or gDNA that made up the material.

The receptor comes from a young man with active or convalescent COVID-19. Sequences were obtained from peripheral blood. V is TRBV19 and J is TRBJ1-1, with D maybe TRBD1 (6 bases). CDR3 sequence (DNA): TGTGCCAGTAGCAGTACAGGGTTAATGAACACTGAAGCTTTCTTT. Translated: CASSSTGLMNTEAFF. Filled out from reference TRBV19 and TRBJ1-1, the complete variable domain reads DGGITQSPKYLFRKEGQNVTLSCEQNLNHDAMYWYRQDPGQGLRLIYYSQIVNDFQKGDIAEGYSVSREKKESFPLTVTSAQKNPTAFYLCASSSTGLMNTEAFFGQGTRLTVV.